This T cell receptor (beta chain) is from a study of Ad26.COV2.S vaccination and SARS-CoV-2 variants. This CDR3 spans 11 amino acids. The germline V and J ends were trimmed by 6 bases and 9 bases, with 12 bases remaining between them. Germline V gene sequence: CDR1 DFQATT, CDR2 SNEGSKA (reference sequence). Sequencing was performed with immunoSEQ multiplex PCR; in TCRdb, only in-frame clones are kept and a portion is missing. The repertoire holds about 410,000 clones, with 80% to 95% as singletons. The treatment was: approximately 18 received Ad26.COV2.S at low or high dose, single or two shots; about five received placebo; per-sample allocation not given. Each sample was drawn 63 days after the first injection (of vaccine or placebo). Boston provided a donor who was an adult aged 18-55 years.

Sequences were derived from peripheral blood, sampled in a trial of Ad26.COV2.S vaccine versus placebo. The origin of this receptor is a person between 18 and 65 years old who received the Ad26.COV2.S COVID-19 vaccine or a placebo. The V call is TRBV20-1, the J call TRBJ2-1; a possible D gene is TRBD2 (5 bases). The DNA for the CDR3 is TGCAGTGCCACGCGGGTGGGTGAGCAGTTCTTC. It translates to CSATRVGEQFF.